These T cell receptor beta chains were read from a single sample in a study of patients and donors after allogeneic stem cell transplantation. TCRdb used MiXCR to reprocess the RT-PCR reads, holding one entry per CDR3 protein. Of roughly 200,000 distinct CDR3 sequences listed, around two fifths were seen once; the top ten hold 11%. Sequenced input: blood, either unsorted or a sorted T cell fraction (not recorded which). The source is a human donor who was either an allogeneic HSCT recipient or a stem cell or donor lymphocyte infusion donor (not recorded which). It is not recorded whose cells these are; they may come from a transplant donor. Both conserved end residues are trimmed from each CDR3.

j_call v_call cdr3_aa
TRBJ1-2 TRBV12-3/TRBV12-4 ASLSRDSFGYT
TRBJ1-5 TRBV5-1 ASSLPPLGQTSNQPQH
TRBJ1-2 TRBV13 ASSLRRGNGYT
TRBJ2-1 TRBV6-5 ASSQTSGGLNEQF
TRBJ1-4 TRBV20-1 SASVGRDEKLF
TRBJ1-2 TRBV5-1 ASSLDRDTSNYGYT
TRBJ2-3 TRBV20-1 SANTGSTDTQY
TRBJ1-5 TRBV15 ATSPGQGNQPQH
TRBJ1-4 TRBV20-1 SARSIPGQGNEKLF
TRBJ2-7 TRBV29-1 SVERGLRD
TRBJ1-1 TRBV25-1 ASSELSWGIDTEAF
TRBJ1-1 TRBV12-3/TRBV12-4 ASTGDTVAF
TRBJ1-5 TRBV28 ASSSFNQPQH